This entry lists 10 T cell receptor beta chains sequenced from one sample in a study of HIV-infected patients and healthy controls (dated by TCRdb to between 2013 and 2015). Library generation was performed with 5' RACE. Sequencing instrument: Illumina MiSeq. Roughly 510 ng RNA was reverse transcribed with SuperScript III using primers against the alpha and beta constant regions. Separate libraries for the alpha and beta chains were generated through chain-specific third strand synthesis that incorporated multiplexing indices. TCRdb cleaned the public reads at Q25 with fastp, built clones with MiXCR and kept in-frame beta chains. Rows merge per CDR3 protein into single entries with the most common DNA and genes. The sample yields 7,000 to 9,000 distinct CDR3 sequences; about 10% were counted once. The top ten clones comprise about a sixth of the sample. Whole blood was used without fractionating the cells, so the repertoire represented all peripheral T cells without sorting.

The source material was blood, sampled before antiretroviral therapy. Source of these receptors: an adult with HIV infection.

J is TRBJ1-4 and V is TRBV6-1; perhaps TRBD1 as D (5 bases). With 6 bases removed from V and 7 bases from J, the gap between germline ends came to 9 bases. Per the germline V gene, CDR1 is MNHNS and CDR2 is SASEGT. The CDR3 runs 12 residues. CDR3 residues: CASSRDSEKLFF. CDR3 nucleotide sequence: TGTGCCAGCAGCCGAGACAGTGAAAAACTGTTTTTT.

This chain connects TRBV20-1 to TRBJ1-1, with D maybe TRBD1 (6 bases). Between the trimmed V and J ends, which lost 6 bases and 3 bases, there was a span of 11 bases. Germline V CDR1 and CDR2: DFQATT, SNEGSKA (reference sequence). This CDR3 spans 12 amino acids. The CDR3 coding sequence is TGCAGTGCCCCAGGGGCCCACACTGAAGCTTTCTTT. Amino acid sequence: CSAPGAHTEAFF.

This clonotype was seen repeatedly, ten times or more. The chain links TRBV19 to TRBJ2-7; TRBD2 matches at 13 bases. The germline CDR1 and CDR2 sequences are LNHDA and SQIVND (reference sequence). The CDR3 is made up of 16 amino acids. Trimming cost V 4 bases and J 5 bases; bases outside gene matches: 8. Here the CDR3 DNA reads TGTGCCAGTAGTACCATGCGGACTAGCGGGAGCCACGAGCAGTACTTC. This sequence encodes CASSTMRTSGSHEQYF.

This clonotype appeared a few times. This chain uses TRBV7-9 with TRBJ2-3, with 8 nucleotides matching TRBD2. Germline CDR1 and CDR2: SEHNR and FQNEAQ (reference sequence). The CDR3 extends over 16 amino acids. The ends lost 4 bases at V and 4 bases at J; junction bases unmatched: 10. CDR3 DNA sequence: TGTGCCAGCAGCTCGAAACCAGCGGGAGTTGCAGATACGCAGTATTTT. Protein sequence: CASSSKPAGVADTQYF.

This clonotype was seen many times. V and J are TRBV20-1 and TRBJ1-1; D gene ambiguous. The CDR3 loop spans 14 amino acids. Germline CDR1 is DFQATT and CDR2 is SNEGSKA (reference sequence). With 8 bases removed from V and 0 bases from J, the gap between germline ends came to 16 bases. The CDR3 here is CSPQTSHMNTEAFF. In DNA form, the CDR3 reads TGCAGTCCCCAAACGAGCCACATGAACACTGAAGCTTTCTTT.

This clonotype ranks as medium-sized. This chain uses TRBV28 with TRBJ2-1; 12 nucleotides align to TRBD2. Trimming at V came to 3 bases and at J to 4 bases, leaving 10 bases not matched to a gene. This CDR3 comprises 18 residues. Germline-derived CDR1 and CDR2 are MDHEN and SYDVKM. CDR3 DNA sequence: TGTGCCAGCAGTTTGGACAGACTAGCGGGAGAGGGTTACAATGAGCAGTTCTTC. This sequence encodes CASSLDRLAGEGYNEQFF. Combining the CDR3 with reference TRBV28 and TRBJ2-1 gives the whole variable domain DVKVTQSSRYLVKRTGEKVFLECVQDMDHENMFWYRQDPGLGLRLIYFSYDVKMKEKGDIPEGYSVSREKKERFSLILESASTNQTSMYLCASSLDRLAGEGYNEQFFGPGTRLTVL.

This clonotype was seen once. The CDR3 region has the DNA TGTGCCAGCAGCCAAATATTGGGACTAGCGGTGAACACCGGGGAGCTGTTTTTT. It encodes CASSQILGLAVNTGELFF. The V call is TRBV4-2, the J call TRBJ2-2; 11 bases align to TRBD2. The V gene's germline CDR1 is LGHNA and CDR2 YNFKEQ. V lost 2 bases, J lost 1 base, and 6 bases stayed unmatched. The CDR3 length is 18 residues.

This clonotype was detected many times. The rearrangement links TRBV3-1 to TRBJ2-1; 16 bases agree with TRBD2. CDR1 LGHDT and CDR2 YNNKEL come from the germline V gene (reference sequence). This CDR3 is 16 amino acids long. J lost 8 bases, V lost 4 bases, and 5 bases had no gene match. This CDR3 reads CASSPPGLAGGHEQFF. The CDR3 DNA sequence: TGTGCCAGCAGCCCTCCGGGACTAGCGGGGGGGCATGAGCAGTTCTTC.

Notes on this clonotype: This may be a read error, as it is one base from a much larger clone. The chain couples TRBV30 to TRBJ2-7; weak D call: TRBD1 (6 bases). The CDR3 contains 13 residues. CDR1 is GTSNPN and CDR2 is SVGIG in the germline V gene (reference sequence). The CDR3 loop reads CAWSRQVSCEQYF. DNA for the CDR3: TGTGCCTGGAGCCGACAGGTCTCCTGCGAGCAGTACTTC. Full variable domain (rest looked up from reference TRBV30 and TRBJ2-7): SQTIHQWPATLVQPVGSPLSLECTVEGTSNPNLYWYRQAAGRGLQLLFYSVGIGQISSEVPQNLSASRPQDRQFILSSKKLLLSDSGFYLCAWSRQVSCEQYFGPGTRLTVT.

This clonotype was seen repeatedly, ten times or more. The CDR3 here is CASSFYGSNRYEQYF. The DNA of the CDR3 is TGTGCCAGCAGCTTTTACGGCAGTAACCGCTACGAGCAGTACTTC. V and J are TRBV13 and TRBJ2-7; D gene ambiguous. V was trimmed by 3 bases and J by 3 bases, leaving 15 bases between them. Germline CDR1 reads PRHDT; CDR2 reads FYEKMQ (reference sequence). The CDR3 totals 15 residues.